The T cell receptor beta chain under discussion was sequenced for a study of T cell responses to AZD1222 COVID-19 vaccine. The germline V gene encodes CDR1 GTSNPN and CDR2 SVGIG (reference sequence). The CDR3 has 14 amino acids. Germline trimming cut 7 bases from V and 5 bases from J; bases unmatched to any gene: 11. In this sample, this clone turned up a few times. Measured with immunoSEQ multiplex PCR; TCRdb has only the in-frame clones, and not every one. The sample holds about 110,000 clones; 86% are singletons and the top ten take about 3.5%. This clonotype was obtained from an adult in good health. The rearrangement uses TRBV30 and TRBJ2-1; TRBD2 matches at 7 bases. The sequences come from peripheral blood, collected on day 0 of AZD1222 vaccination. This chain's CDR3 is CAYTIREDHNEQFF. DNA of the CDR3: TGTGCCTACACCATCCGGGAGGACCACAATGAGCAGTTCTTC.